The 8 T cell receptor beta chains presented below share a single source sample, sequenced in a study of cytomegalovirus exposure and HLA in healthy donors. The study ran its PCR with 60 Vbeta and 13 Jbeta primers. The method was immunoSEQ multiplex PCR; TCRdb's version includes in-frame clones alone and lacks a portion of them. This sample has some 220,000 clones, with about 80% found just once. Sample: PBMCs. The receptors were gathered from a woman in her forties in good health and CMV-seronegative.

This clone was detected once. The chain links TRBV7-8 to TRBJ2-2; maybe TRBD1 (9 bases). The CDR3 totals 17 residues. The V and J ends lost 2 bases and 7 bases respectively, with 20 bases between them. CDR1 and CDR2 from the germline V gene are SGHVS and FQNEAQ. CDR3 sequence (DNA): TGTGCCAGCAGCTTAAGGGGCGGGGGGACAGGGAGCGGGGAGCTGTTTTTT. It yields the protein CASSLRGGGTGSGELFF. Full variable domain (remainder filled in from reference TRBV7-8 and TRBJ2-2): GAGVSQSPRYKVAKRGQDVALRCDPISGHVSLFWYQQALGQGPEFLTYFQNEAQLDKSGLPSDRFFAERPEGSVSTLKIQRTQQEDSAVYLCASSLRGGGTGSGELFFGEGSRLTVL.

The chain uses TRBV7-9 and TRBJ1-1; TRBD1 agrees at 7 bases. The V segment lost 6 bases and the J segment 4 bases; nucleotides outside the gene matches: 5. Germline V gene data show CDR1 as SEHNR and CDR2 as FQNEAQ (reference sequence). The CDR3 extends over 13 amino acids. The CDR3, as DNA: TGTGCCAGCAGTCAGAGGGGGCCCACTGAAGCTTTCTTT. Translation: CASSQRGPTEAFF.

This clone turned up a few times. This chain links TRBV19 with TRBJ2-2; tentatively, D is TRBD2 (6 bases). V was shortened by 2 bases and J by 5 bases, with 9 bases between the two germline ends. This CDR3 contains 14 residues. CDR1 LNHDA and CDR2 SQIVND come from the germline V gene (reference sequence). Here the CDR3 DNA reads TGTGCCAGTAGTATATTTGGGGGGACCGGGGAGCTGTTTTTT. Translation: CASSIFGGTGELFF.

The J gene is TRBJ2-1, the V gene TRBV5-1; perhaps TRBD1 as D (8 bases). Germline CDR1 SGHRS, CDR2 YFSETQ. Trimming left V 5 bases short and J 6 bases short, with 27 bases between. The CDR3 runs to 18 residues. The CDR3 spells CASSRNHPSGGGGNEQFF. The DNA for the CDR3 is TGCGCCAGCAGTCGGAACCACCCGTCAGGGGGCGGGGGCAATGAGCAGTTCTTC.

The chain couples TRBV27 to TRBJ1-5, with 8 bases fitting TRBD1. The CDR3 has 15 residues. Germline assignment: CDR1 MNHEY and CDR2 SMNVEV (reference sequence). V lost 6 bases, J lost 5 bases, and 9 bases stayed unmatched. The CDR3 DNA reads as TGTGCCAGCAGCCCCTCGACAGGGGCCGATCAGCCCCAGCATTTT. Its protein product is CASSPSTGADQPQHF.

The V gene is TRBV30, the J gene TRBJ1-2; D uncertain. The CDR3 length is 11 residues. Trimming removed 1 base from V and 4 bases from J, with 4 bases in between. The germline CDR1 and CDR2 sequences are GTSNPN and SVGIG (reference sequence). The CDR3 coding sequence is TGTGCCTGGAGTGCCCTCTATGGCTACACCTTC. Protein: CAWSALYGYTF.

The chain recombines TRBV7-9 with TRBJ2-7; TRBD2 matches 13 bases. CDR1 and CDR2 from the germline V gene are SEHNR and FQNEAQ (reference sequence). Losses at the gene ends were 0 bases for V and 6 bases for J; bases not matched to a gene: 5. The CDR3 contains 16 residues. CDR3 in amino acids: CASSLAGLAGVGEQYF. The CDR3 region has the DNA TGTGCCAGCAGCTTAGCCGGACTAGCGGGGGTGGGCGAGCAGTACTTC.

The rearrangement joins TRBV5-1 to TRBJ1-1; D gene uncertain. This CDR3 region has 13 residues. In germline, CDR1 is SGHRS, CDR2 YFSETQ. Trimming cost V 1 base and J 1 base, with 5 bases left between them. This CDR3 reads CASSLTSNTEAFF. As DNA, the CDR3 is TGCGCCAGCAGCTTGACATCGAACACTGAAGCTTTCTTT.